This passage covers 14 T cell receptor beta chains from one sample sequenced in a study of low-dose radiotherapy and immunotherapy resistance in tumors. Time point indicated: after trial treatment. Documented treatment: LDRT plus nivolumab, ipilimumab, low-dose cyclophosphamide and aspirin (RACIN trial). Alpha- and beta-chain coverage of first-strand cDNA came from TRAV- and TRBV-specific primers. Amplification, which lasted around 22 PCR cycles, used a constant-region primer and V-primer adapter to amplify TCRs. TCRdb re-called the reads through MiXCR, storing one row per CDR3 protein. Among tens of thousands of distinct CDR3 sequences listed, 20% to 25% were seen once. Material: PBMCs, obtained after low-dose radiotherapy plus immunotherapy. Receptor source: a female donor with ovarian cancer.

This clonotype was found many times. The gene calls are TRBV7-8 and TRBJ2-7; the D gene is possibly TRBD1 (6 bases). V lost 4 bases and J lost 5, with 36 bases in between. There are 21 residues in the CDR3. From germline, CDR1 is SGHVS and CDR2 FQNEAQ. The CDR3 nucleotides read TGTGCCAGCAGCTCCACCAAGACGACAGGCAAGGCCCTAAAAAAAGGGCACGAGCAGTACTTC. Its translation is CASSSTKTTGKALKKGHEQYF. The whole variable domain, remainder taken from reference TRBV7-8 and TRBJ2-7, is GAGVSQSPRYKVAKRGQDVALRCDPISGHVSLFWYQQALGQGPEFLTYFQNEAQLDKSGLPSDRFFAERPEGSVSTLKIQRTQQEDSAVYLCASSSTKTTGKALKKGHEQYFGPGTRLTVT.

A few counts support this clonotype. The chain links TRBV6-8 to TRBJ1-1, with D uncertain. V lost 5 bases and J 0 bases, leaving 7 bases between the germline ends. The CDR3 contains 13 residues. Germline loops: CDR1 MNHGY, CDR2 SAAAGT. CDR3 DNA sequence: TGTGCCAGCAGTGAGACTTTGAACACTGAAGCTTTCTTT. Translation gives CASSETLNTEAFF.

This clonotype was found many times. The chain employs TRBV9 and TRBJ2-6; 8 bases fit TRBD1. Germline V gene data show CDR1 as SGDLS and CDR2 as YYNGEE. Unmatched junction bases numbered 5, after V lost 0 bases and J lost 0 bases. CDR3 length equals 18 residues. CDR3 in DNA: TGTGCCAGCAGCGTAGCTTCAGGGGGCCTCTCTGGGGCCAACGTCCTGACTTTC. Translation: CASSVASGGLSGANVLTF.

This clonotype has ten or more counts. V usage is TRBV28 and J usage is TRBJ2-4; the match to TRBD2 covers 7 bases. CDR1 is MDHEN, CDR2 SYDVKM, per germline. Trimming at V came to 4 bases and at J to 5 bases, leaving 8 bases not matched to a gene. This CDR3 contains 15 residues. In DNA, the CDR3 is TGTGCCAGCAGTTCCCCAGCGGGGCGTCAAAACATTCAGTACTTC. Protein product: CASSSPAGRQNIQYF.

This clonotype was seen many times. The chain couples TRBV4-1 to TRBJ2-1; no reliable D call. CDR1 and CDR2 from the germline V gene are MGHRA and YSYEKL. V was shortened by 0 bases and J by 4 bases, with 7 bases between the two germline ends. The CDR3 loop spans 14 amino acids. CDR3 residues: CASSQDGRYNEQFF. CDR3 sequence (DNA): TGCGCCAGCAGCCAAGATGGCCGGTACAATGAGCAGTTCTTC.

The table lists this clonotype with a count of one. The chain recombines TRBV6-8 with TRBJ1-1; D perhaps matches TRBD1 (6 bases). The germline V and J ends were trimmed by 10 bases and 9 bases, with 27 bases remaining between them. Germline values: CDR1 MNHGY, CDR2 SAAAGT. This CDR3 contains 15 residues. CDR3 sequence (DNA): TGTGCCAACAAATTTCACAGGGACCGGGGTACTCAAGCTTTCTTT. As protein: CANKFHRDRGTQAFF.

The sample holds many counts of this clonotype. This chain uses TRBV5-1 with TRBJ2-1, with 11 nucleotides matching TRBD2. The CDR3 consists of 15 residues. Germline-derived CDR1 and CDR2 are SGHRS and YFSETQ. Trimming at V came to 4 bases and at J to 4 bases, leaving 4 bases not matched to a gene. The CDR3 spells CASSPGTSGYNEQFF. In DNA, the CDR3 is TGCGCCAGCAGCCCCGGGACTAGCGGTTACAATGAGCAGTTCTTC. Full variable domain (missing parts from reference TRBV5-1 and TRBJ2-1): KAGVTQTPRYLIKTRGQQVTLSCSPISGHRSVSWYQQTPGQGLQFLFEYFSETQRNKGNFPGRFSGRQFSNSRSEMNVSTLELGDSALYLCASSPGTSGYNEQFFGPGTRLTVL.

This chain links TRBV11-2 with TRBJ1-5; maybe TRBD1 (6 bases). The V gene lost 5 bases and the J gene lost 9 bases, with 17 bases spanning the gap. Germline values: CDR1 SGHAT, CDR2 FQNNGV. This CDR3 is 14 amino acids long. The CDR3: CASSPGGASLPQHF. CDR3 DNA: TGTGCCAGCAGCCCGGGGGGGGCGTCCCTGCCCCAGCATTTT.

This clonotype was observed many times. The chain recombines TRBV18 with TRBJ2-5, with D maybe TRBD2 (5 bases). Trimming took off 8 bases at V and 2 bases at J, with 12 bases between the two ends. The CDR3 is made up of 13 amino acids. The germline CDR1 and CDR2 sequences are KGHSH and LQKENI. The DNA of the CDR3 is TGTGCCAGCCAGAGGGAGAGGCAAGAGACCCAGTACTTC. It codes for CASQRERQETQYF.

V gene TRBV27 combines with J gene TRBJ2-7, with 11 bases identical to TRBD2. The length of the CDR3 is 19 residues. Per the germline V gene, CDR1 is MNHEY and CDR2 is SMNVEV (reference sequence). With V trimmed by 2 bases and J by 6 bases, 18 bases remained unmatched. The CDR3 protein is CASSLQGAGIAGGTAEQYF. The CDR3 DNA reads TGTGCCAGCAGTTTACAGGGGGCGGGAATAGCGGGAGGGACGGCCGAGCAGTACTTC.

The chain recombines TRBV9 with TRBJ1-1; TRBD1 is a possible D gene (5 bases). V was clipped by 3 bases and J by 6 bases, with 12 bases between them. Germline CDR1 is SGDLS and CDR2 is YYNGEE. The CDR3 sequence is 13 residues long. The CDR3 region has the DNA TGTGCCAGCAGCGCCCCAGGGAGCTCTGAAGCTTTCTTT. Amino acids: CASSAPGSSEAFF.

This clonotype was observed many times. The V gene is TRBV5-1, the J gene TRBJ2-3; 14 bases agree with TRBD2. Germline CDR1 is SGHRS and CDR2 is YFSETQ. The CDR3 length is 17 residues. V shed 3 bases and J 3 bases; nucleotides not matched to a gene: 6. CDR3 residues: CASSSNRLAGGTDTQYF. The CDR3 coding sequence is TGCGCCAGCAGCTCGAATCGACTAGCGGGGGGGACAGATACGCAGTATTTT.

The V call is TRBV4-3, the J call TRBJ1-5; weak D call: TRBD1 (6 bases). With 5 bases removed from V and 6 bases from J, the gap between germline ends came to 17 bases. This CDR3 region has 15 residues. Germline V gives CDR1 LGHNA, CDR2 YSLEER. CDR3 DNA sequence: TGCGCCAGCAGCACACAAACAGGGAGGGGTCAGCCCCAGCATTTT. This gives the protein CASSTQTGRGQPQHF.

This clonotype was seen many times. The chain uses TRBV6-2 or TRBV6-3 and TRBJ2-2; TRBD1 matches 10 bases. V lost 5 bases and J lost 4; bases outside the gene matches: 7. There are 16 residues in the CDR3. Looked up from germline, CDR1 is MNHEY and CDR2 is SVGEGT. The CDR3 DNA reads as TGTGCCAGCAGTGAATTGGGGACAGGGGCCACCGGGGAGCTGTTTTTT. It is translated as CASSELGTGATGELFF.